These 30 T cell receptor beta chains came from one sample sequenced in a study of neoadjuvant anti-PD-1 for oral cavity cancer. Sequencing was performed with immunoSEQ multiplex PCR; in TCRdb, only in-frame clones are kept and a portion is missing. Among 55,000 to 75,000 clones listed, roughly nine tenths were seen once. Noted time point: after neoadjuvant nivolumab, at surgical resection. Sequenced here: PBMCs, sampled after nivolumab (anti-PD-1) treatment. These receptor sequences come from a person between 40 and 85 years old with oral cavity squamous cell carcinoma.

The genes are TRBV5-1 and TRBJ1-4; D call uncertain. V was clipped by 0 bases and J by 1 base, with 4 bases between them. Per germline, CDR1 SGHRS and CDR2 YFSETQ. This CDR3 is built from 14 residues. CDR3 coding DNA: TGCGCCAGCAGCTTGGTAGGAACTAATGAAAAACTGTTTTTT. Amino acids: CASSLVGTNEKLFF.

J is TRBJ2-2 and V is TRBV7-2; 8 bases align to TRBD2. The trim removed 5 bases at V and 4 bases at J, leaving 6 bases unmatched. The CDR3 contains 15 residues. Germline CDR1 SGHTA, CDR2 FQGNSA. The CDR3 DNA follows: TGTGCCAGCAGCGGTGGGCGGGGGGCCACCGGGGAGCTGTTTTTT. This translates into CASSGGRGATGELFF.

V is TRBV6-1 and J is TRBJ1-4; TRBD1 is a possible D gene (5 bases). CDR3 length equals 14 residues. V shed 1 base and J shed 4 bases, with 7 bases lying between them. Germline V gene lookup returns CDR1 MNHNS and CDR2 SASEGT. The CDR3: CASSEVQGNEKLFF. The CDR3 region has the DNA TGTGCCAGCAGTGAAGTTCAGGGTAATGAAAAACTGTTTTTT.

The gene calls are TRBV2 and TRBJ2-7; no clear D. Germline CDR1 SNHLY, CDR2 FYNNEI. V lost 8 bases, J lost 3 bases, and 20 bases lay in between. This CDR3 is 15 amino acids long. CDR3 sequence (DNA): TGTGCCAGCGACCAGGTACAGTTCGGTTTCTACGAGCAGTACTTC. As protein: CASDQVQFGFYEQYF.

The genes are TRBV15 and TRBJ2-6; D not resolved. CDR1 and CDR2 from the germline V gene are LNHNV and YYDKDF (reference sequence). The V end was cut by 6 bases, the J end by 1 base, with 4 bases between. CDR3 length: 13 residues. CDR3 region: CATRLSGANVLTF. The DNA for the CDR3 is TGTGCCACCAGACTTTCTGGGGCCAACGTCCTGACTTTC.

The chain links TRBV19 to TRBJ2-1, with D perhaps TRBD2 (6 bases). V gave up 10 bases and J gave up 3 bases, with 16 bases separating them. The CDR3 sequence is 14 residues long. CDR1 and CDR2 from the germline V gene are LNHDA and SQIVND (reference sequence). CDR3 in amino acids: CATESGALYNEQFF. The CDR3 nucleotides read TGTGCCACCGAGTCGGGAGCCCTCTACAATGAGCAGTTCTTC. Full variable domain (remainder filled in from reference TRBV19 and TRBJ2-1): DGGITQSPKYLFRKEGQNVTLSCEQNLNHDAMYWYRQDPGQGLRLIYYSQIVNDFQKGDIAEGYSVSREKKESFPLTVTSAQKNPTAFYLCATESGALYNEQFFGPGTRLTVL.

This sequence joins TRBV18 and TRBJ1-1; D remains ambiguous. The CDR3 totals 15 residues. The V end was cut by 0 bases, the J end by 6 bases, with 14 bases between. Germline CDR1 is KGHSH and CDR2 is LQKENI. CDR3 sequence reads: CASSPPFGERAEAFF. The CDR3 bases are TGTGCCAGCTCACCACCTTTTGGGGAGCGGGCTGAAGCTTTCTTT.

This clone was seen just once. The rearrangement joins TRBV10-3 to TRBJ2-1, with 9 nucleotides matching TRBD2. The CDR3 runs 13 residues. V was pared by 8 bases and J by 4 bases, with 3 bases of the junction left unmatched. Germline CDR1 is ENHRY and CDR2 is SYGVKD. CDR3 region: CAIGREGYNEQFF. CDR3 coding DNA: TGTGCCATCGGGCGGGAGGGATACAATGAGCAGTTCTTC.

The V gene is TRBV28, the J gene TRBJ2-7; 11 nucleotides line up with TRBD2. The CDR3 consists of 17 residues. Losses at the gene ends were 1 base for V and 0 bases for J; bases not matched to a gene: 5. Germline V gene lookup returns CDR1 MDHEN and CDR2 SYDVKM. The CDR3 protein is CASSLSNSGRASYEQYF. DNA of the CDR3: TGTGCCAGCAGTTTATCTAATAGCGGGAGGGCCTCCTACGAGCAGTACTTC.

In DNA, the CDR3 is TGTGCCAGCAGCTACCTTAGCGGTGAGGGGAACGAGCAGTACTTC. It yields the protein CASSYLSGEGNEQYF. The V call is TRBV5-5, the J call TRBJ2-7; D may be TRBD2 (6 bases). Germline V gene sequence: CDR1 SGHKS, CDR2 YYEKEE (reference sequence). Trimming removed 3 bases from V and 5 bases from J, with 18 bases in between. This CDR3 contains 15 residues.

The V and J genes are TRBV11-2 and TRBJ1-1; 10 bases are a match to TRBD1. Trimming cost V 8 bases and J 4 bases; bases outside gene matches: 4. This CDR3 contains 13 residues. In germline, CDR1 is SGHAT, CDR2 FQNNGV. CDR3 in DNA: TGTGCCAGCCTTGACAGGGGGCGCACTGAAGCTTTCTTT. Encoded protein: CASLDRGRTEAFF.

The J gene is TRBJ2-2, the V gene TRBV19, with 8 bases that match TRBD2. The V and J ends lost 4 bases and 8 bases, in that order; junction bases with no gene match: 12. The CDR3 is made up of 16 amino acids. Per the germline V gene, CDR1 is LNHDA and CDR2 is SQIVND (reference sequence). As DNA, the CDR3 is TGTGCCAGTAGTAAGCCGGGACTAGGAGGCAGTGGGGAGCTGTTTTTT. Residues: CASSKPGLGGSGELFF.

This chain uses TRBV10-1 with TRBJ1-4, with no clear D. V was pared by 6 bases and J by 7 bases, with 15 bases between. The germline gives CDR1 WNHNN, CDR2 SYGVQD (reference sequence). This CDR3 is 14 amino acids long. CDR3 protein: CASSPKRSGEKLFF. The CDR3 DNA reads TGCGCCAGCAGCCCTAAGAGATCCGGTGAAAAACTGTTTTTT.

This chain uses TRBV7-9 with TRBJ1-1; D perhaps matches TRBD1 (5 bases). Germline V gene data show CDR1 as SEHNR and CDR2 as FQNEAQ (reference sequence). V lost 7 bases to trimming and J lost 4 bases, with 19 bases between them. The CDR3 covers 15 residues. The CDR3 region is CASTDGRDVATEAFF. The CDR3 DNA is TGTGCCAGCACGGACGGTCGGGACGTCGCCACTGAAGCTTTCTTT. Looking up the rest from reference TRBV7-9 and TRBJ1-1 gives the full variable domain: DTGVSQNPRHKITKRGQNVTFRCDPISEHNRLYWYRQTLGQGPEFLTYFQNEAQLEKSRLLSDRFSAERPKGSFSTLEIQRTEQGDSAMYLCASTDGRDVATEAFFGQGTRLTVV.

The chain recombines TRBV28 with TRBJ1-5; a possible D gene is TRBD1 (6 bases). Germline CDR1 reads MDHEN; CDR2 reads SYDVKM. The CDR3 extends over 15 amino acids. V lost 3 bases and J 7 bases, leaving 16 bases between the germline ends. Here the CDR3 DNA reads TGTGCCAGCAGTTTGGGCCTCGAACAGGGACAGCCCCAGCATTTT. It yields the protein CASSLGLEQGQPQHF.

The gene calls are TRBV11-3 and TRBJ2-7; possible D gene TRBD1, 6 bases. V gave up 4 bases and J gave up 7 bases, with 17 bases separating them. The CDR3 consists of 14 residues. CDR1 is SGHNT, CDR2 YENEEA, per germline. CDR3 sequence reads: CASSSQGTQEEQYF. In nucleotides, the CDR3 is TGTGCCAGCAGCTCACAGGGTACCCAAGAAGAGCAGTACTTC.

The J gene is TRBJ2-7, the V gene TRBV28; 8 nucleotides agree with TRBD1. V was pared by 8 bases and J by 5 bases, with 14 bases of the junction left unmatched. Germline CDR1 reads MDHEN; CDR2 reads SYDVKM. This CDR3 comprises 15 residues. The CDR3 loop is CASQLGQGKYHEQYF. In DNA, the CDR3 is TGTGCCAGCCAACTCGGACAGGGCAAGTACCACGAGCAGTACTTC.

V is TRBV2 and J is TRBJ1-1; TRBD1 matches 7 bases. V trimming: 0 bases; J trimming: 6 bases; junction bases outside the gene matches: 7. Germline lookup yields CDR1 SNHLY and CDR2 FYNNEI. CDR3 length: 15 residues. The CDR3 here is CASSEATGRGSEAFF. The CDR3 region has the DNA TGTGCCAGCAGTGAAGCGACAGGGAGAGGGTCTGAAGCTTTCTTT.

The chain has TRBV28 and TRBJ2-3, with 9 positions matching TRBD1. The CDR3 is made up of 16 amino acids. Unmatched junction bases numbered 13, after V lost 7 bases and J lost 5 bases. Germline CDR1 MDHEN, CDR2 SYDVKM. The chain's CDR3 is CASTFTWRDREDTQYF. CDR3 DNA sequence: TGTGCCAGCACGTTCACCTGGCGGGACAGGGAAGATACGCAGTATTTT.

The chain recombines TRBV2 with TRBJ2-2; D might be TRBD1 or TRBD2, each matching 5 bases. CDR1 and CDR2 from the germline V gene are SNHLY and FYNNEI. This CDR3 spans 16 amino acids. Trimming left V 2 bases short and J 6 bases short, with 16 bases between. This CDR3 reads CASSESGTRSPGELFF. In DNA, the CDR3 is TGTGCCAGCAGTGAATCTGGGACGCGGTCCCCCGGGGAGCTGTTTTTT.

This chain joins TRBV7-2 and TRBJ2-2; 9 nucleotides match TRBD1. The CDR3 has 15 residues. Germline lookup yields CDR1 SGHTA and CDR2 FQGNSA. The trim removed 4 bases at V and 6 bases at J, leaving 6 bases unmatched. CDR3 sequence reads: CASSSGTGRSGELFF. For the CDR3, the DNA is TGTGCCAGCAGCTCCGGGACAGGGAGATCCGGGGAGCTGTTTTTT.

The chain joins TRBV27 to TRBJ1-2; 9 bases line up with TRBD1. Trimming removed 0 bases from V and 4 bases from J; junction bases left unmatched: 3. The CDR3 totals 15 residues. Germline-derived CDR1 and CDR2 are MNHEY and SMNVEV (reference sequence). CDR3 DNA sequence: TGTGCCAGCAGTTTATCGGGACAGGGAATCTATGGCTACACCTTC. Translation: CASSLSGQGIYGYTF.

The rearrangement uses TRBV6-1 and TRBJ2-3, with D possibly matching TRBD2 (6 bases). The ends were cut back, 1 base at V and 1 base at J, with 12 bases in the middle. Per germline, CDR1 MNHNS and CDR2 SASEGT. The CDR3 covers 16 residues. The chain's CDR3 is CASSEVGRGRTDTQYF. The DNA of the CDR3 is TGTGCCAGCAGTGAAGTTGGGCGGGGCCGCACAGATACGCAGTATTTT.

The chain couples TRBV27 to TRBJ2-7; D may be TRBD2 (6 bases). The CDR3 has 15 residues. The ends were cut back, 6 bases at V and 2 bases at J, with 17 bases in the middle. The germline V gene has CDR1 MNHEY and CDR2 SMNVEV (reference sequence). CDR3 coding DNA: TGTGCCAGCAGATCCCATGAGGGCGGGACCTACGAGCAGTACTTC. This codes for CASRSHEGGTYEQYF.

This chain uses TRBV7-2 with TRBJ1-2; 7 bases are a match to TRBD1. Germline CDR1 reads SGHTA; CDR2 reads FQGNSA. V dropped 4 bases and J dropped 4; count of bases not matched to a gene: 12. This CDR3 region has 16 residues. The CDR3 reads CASSSYYSDRVYGYTF. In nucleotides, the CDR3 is TGTGCCAGCAGCTCGTATTACTCTGACAGGGTCTATGGCTACACCTTC. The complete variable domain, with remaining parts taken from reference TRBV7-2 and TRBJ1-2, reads GAGVSQSPSNKVTEKGKDVELRCDPISGHTALYWYRQSLGQGLEFLIYFQGNSAPDKSGLPSDRFSAERTGGSVSTLTIQRTQQEDSAVYLCASSSYYSDRVYGYTFGSGTRLTVV.

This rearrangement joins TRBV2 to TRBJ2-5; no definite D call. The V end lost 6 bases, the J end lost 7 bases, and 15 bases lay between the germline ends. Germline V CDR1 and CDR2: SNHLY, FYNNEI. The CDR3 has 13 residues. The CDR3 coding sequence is TGTGCCAGCAGAGCTTGGACCCACGGGACCCAGTACTTC. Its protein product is CASRAWTHGTQYF.

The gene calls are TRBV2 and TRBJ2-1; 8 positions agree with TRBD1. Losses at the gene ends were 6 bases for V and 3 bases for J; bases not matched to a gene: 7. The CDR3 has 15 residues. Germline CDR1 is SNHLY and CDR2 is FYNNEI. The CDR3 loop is CASSADRGLYNEQFF. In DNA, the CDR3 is TGTGCCAGCAGCGCCGACAGGGGACTCTACAATGAGCAGTTCTTC. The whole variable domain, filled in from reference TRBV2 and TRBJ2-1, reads EPEVTQTPSHQVTQMGQEVILRCVPISNHLYFYWYRQILGQKVEFLVSFYNNEISEKSEIFDDQFSVERPDGSNFTLKIRSTKLEDSAMYFCASSADRGLYNEQFFGPGTRLTVL.

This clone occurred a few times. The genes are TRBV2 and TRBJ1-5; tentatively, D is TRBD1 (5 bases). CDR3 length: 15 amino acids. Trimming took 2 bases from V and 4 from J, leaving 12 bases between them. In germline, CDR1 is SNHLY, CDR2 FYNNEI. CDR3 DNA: TGTGCCAGCAGTGAAATTCGGACACGTAATCAGCCCCAGCATTTT. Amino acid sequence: CASSEIRTRNQPQHF.

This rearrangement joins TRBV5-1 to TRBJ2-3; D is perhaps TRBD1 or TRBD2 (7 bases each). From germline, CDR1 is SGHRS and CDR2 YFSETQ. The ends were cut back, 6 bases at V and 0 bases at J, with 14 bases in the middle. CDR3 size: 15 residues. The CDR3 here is CASMQGGTSTDTQYF. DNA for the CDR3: TGCGCCAGCATGCAGGGGGGGACTAGCACAGATACGCAGTATTTT.

The CDR3 loop is CASSKGSAPEQYF. In DNA form, the CDR3 reads TGTGCCAGCAGTAAGGGGAGCGCCCCCGAGCAGTACTTC. This rearrangement joins TRBV27 to TRBJ2-7; the D call may be TRBD1 or TRBD2 (5 bases each). V lost 5 bases, J lost 6 bases, and 14 bases lay in between. Germline values: CDR1 MNHEY, CDR2 SMNVEV (reference sequence). The CDR3 is 13 residues long.